This TCR beta chain was sequenced in a study of regulatory T cells in long-lasting Graves disease. The study, taken as a whole, reports: With persistent disease, TRBV28, TRBJ1-2 and TRBJ2-5 were the favored segments. The TCR repertoire of persistent Graves' patients was less diverse than that of newly diagnosed ones. The study examined only peripheral blood, not thyroid tissue.

CDR1 and CDR2 (germline): MNHNS, SASEGT. The CDR3 sequence is 12 residues long. Combining iRepertoire HTBI primers with Arm-PCR of CDR3 regions, the authors built TCR beta libraries. In the original processing: Segment identification across samples yielded 62 TRBV and fewer than 15 TRBJ segments. TCRdb re-called the multiplex PCR reads with MiXCR, one entry per CDR3 protein. The V and J calls were determined by TCRdb, not by the authors. The sample has roughly 490,000 distinct CDR3 sequences, roughly 22% seen once; the top ten hold about 12%. A word on this clonotype: The antigen remains unidentified. A read error may produce the germline difference seen at one junction end.

The time point denotes: persistent/refractory GD, antithyroid drugs over 5 years with positive TRAb. Making the TCR library involved RNA that had been extracted from PBMCs. Sequencing used peripheral blood mononuclear cells (PBMCs), obtained when the disease was refractory, from a patient treated with antithyroid drugs. V is TRBV6-1 and J is TRBJ2-7; D could derive from TRBD1 or TRBD2 (6 bases each). The clonotype comes from a female donor with Graves disease. This CDR3 reads CASGAGTYKQYF. The CDR3 region has the DNA TGTGCCTCAGGGGCGGGAACCTACAAGCAGTACTTC.